Detailed here is one T cell receptor (beta chain). The target antigen is unknown. The sample originates from a study of breast tumors, draining lymph nodes, adjacent tissues. General study findings and limits: Tumors had less TCR diversity than lymph nodes, more than nontumor tissue. Data only fit, rather than demonstrated, lymph node origin of most tumor T cells. Data fit most tumor T cells coming from lymph node, expanding in tumor.

Breast cancer patients provided tissue from their axillary draining lymph nodes. After removal of 0 bases from V and 6 bases from J, the junction contained 8 bases not matched to a gene. Germline lookup yields CDR1 LNHNV and CDR2 YYDKDF (reference sequence). The CDR3 is made up of 16 amino acids. TCRdb called the multiplex PCR reads again in MiXCR, with one record for every CDR3 protein. The sample has 250,000 or so distinct CDR3 sequences, 30% seen once. The sample taken for sequencing was axillary lymph node tissue. The genes are TRBV15 and TRBJ2-5, with 9 bases fitting TRBD1. The source of this sequence is a female donor with breast cancer. Some clones in this sample may be carry-over from other donors' samples. CDR3 in amino acids: CATSRDEGDRVKTQYF. The CDR3 coding sequence is TGTGCCACCAGCAGAGATGAGGGGGACAGGGTAAAGACCCAGTACTTC.